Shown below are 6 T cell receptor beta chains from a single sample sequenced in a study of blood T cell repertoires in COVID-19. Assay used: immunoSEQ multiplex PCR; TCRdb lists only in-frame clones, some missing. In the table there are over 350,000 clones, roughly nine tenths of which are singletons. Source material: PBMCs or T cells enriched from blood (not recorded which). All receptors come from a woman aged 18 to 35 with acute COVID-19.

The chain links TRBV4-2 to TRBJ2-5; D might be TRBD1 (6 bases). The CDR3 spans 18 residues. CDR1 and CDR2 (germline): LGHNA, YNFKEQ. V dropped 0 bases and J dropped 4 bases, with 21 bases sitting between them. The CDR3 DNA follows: TGTGCCAGCAGCCAAGACCCACCCCTCGGACAGCTTCTAGAGACCCAGTACTTC. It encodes CASSQDPPLGQLLETQYF.

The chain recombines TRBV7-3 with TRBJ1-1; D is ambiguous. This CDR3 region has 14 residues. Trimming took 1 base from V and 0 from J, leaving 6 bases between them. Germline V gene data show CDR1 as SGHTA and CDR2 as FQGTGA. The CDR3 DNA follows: TGTGCCAGCAGCTTAAATAGAGTGAACACTGAAGCTTTCTTT. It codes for CASSLNRVNTEAFF.

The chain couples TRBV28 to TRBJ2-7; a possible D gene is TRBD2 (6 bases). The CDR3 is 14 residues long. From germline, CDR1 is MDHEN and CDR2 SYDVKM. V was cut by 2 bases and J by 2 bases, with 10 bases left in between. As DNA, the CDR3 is TGTGCCAGCAGTTTAGGAGGGATCACCTACGAGCAGTACTTC. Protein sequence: CASSLGGITYEQYF.

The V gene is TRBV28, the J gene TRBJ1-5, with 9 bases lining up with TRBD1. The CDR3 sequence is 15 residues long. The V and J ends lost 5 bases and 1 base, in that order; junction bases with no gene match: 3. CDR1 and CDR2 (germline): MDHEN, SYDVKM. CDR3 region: CASSQTGGSNQPQHF. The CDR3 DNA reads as TGTGCCAGCAGTCAGACAGGGGGAAGCAATCAGCCCCAGCATTTT.

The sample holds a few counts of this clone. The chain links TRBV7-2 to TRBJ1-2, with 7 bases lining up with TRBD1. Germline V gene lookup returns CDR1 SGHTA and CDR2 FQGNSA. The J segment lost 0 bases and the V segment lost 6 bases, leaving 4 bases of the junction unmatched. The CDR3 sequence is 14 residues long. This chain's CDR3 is CASSPGGSNYGYTF. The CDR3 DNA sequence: TGTGCCAGCAGTCCAGGGGGGTCTAACTATGGCTACACCTTC.

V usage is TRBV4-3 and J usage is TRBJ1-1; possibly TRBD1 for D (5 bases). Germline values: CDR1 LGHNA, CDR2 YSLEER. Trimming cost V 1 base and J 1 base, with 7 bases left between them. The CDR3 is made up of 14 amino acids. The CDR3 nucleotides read TGCGCCAGCAGCCAAGTCACAGGGAACACTGAAGCTTTCTTT. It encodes CASSQVTGNTEAFF.